The 14 T cell receptor beta chains given below trace back to one sample, sequenced in a study of OX40 agonist ivuxolimab in advanced cancers. Generated by immunoSEQ multiplex PCR, the TCRdb table keeps only in-frame clones and is missing some. There are 60,000 to 75,000 clones in the sample; about 89% occur only once, and 13% to 15% lies in the top ten. The specimen comprised CD4+ or CD8+ T cells sorted from blood, sampled in a trial of the OX40 agonist ivuxolimab. These receptors were taken from an adult with an advanced solid tumor such as melanoma, head and neck, liver or kidney cancer.

The gene calls are TRBV19 and TRBJ1-5, with no clear D. The germline gives CDR1 LNHDA, CDR2 SQIVND (reference sequence). This CDR3 comprises 17 residues. V was shortened by 1 base and J by 0 bases, with 13 bases between the two germline ends. Written as DNA, the CDR3 is TGTGCCAGTAGTATAGGAGAGCAGCTTTATAGCAATCAGCCCCAGCATTTT. Translation gives CASSIGEQLYSNQPQHF.

V gene TRBV19 combines with J gene TRBJ2-4; 7 bases line up with TRBD2. Trimming cost V 8 bases and J 9 bases; bases outside gene matches: 4. Germline values: CDR1 LNHDA, CDR2 SQIVND (reference sequence). The CDR3 loop spans 11 amino acids. CDR3 protein: CASLGEGIQYF. CDR3 bases: TGTGCCAGTCTGGGGGAGGGCATTCAGTACTTC.

V usage is TRBV6-6 and J usage is TRBJ2-5; TRBD2 might be the D (6 bases). CDR3 length: 16 residues. V gave up 4 bases and J gave up 2 bases, with 17 bases separating them. The germline V gene has CDR1 MNHNY and CDR2 SVGAGI (reference sequence). In DNA, the CDR3 is TGTGCCAGCAGTTTTGGAGGGGCCATGATTCAAGAGACCCAGTACTTC. This codes for CASSFGGAMIQETQYF.

This clone is a singleton in its sample. The chain couples TRBV7-8 to TRBJ2-4, with unresolved D. Germline V lookup: CDR1 SGHVS, CDR2 FQNEAQ. The CDR3 sequence is 12 residues long. V lost 3 bases and J 7 bases, leaving 7 bases between the germline ends. The CDR3 spells CASSFSRNIQYF. Here the CDR3 DNA reads TGTGCCAGCAGCTTTAGTCGGAACATTCAGTACTTC.

V usage is TRBV7-8 and J usage is TRBJ1-1, with D unresolved. Germline V gene sequence: CDR1 SGHVS, CDR2 FQNEAQ. CDR3 length: 13 residues. V shed 2 bases and J shed 1 base, with 5 bases lying between them. The CDR3 loop reads CASSLSENTEAFF. The CDR3 coding sequence is TGTGCCAGCAGCTTATCCGAGAACACTGAAGCTTTCTTT.

CDR3: CASSSIGLAGGAYNEQFF. The CDR3, as DNA: TGCGCCAGCAGCTCGATCGGACTAGCGGGAGGGGCCTACAATGAGCAGTTCTTC. V usage is TRBV5-1 and J usage is TRBJ2-1; TRBD2 agrees at 15 bases. The V gene end was trimmed by 3 bases and the J gene end by 2 bases; junction bases not matched to a gene: 6. The germline CDR1 and CDR2 sequences are SGHRS and YFSETQ. The length of the CDR3 is 18 residues.

The chain couples TRBV7-3 to TRBJ2-1, with 10 bases identical to TRBD2. Losses at the gene ends were 5 bases for V and 9 bases for J; bases not matched to a gene: 7. Germline CDR1 is SGHTA and CDR2 is FQGTGA. This CDR3 comprises 14 residues. CDR3 region: CASSRLAGGGEQFF. The DNA for the CDR3 is TGTGCCAGCAGCCGATTAGCGGGAGGAGGTGAGCAGTTCTTC. Using reference TRBV7-3 and TRBJ2-1 for the parts outside the CDR3, the full variable domain is GAGVSQTPSNKVTEKGKYVELRCDPISGHTALYWYRQSLGQGPEFLIYFQGTGAADDSGLPNDRFFAVRPEGSVSTLKIQRTERGDSAVYLCASSRLAGGGEQFFGPGTRLTVL.

This sequence joins TRBV7-6 and TRBJ2-3; D is perhaps TRBD2 (5 bases). The V gene's germline CDR1 is SGHVS and CDR2 FNYEAQ. The CDR3 covers 14 residues. Trimming took off 4 bases at V and 0 bases at J, with 8 bases between the two ends. The CDR3 reads CASSSSSSTDTQYF. CDR3 in DNA: TGTGCCAGCAGCTCCTCTAGCAGCACAGATACGCAGTATTTT.

The chain couples TRBV5-4 to TRBJ1-5; D is uncertain. This CDR3 has 14 residues. Trimming stripped 0 bases from V and 6 bases from J, with 10 bases between. Germline CDR1 reads SGHNT; CDR2 reads YYREEE (reference sequence). The CDR3 loop is CASSLEGSGQPQHF. DNA of the CDR3: TGTGCCAGCAGCTTGGAAGGGTCGGGTCAGCCCCAGCATTTT.

This clone was counted a single time. This chain joins TRBV5-6 and TRBJ2-1; TRBD2 is a possible D gene (6 bases). CDR1 and CDR2 from the germline V gene are SGHDT and YYEEEE. V lost 0 bases and J lost 8, with 12 bases in between. The CDR3 sequence is 14 residues long. As DNA, the CDR3 is TGTGCCAGCAGCTTGGCCCGCGGACTACATGAGCAGTTCTTC. Amino acid sequence: CASSLARGLHEQFF.

The DNA of the CDR3 is TGCGCCAGCAGCTTCCTGGCTACCCCGGGGAATGAGCAGTTCTTC. Translated: CASSFLATPGNEQFF. V and J are TRBV5-1 and TRBJ2-1; tentative D call: TRBD2 (5 bases). The V end was cut by 2 bases, the J end by 7 bases, with 16 bases between. CDR3 length: 15 residues. Germline CDR1 and CDR2: SGHRS and YFSETQ. Combining the CDR3 with reference TRBV5-1 and TRBJ2-1 gives the whole variable domain KAGVTQTPRYLIKTRGQQVTLSCSPISGHRSVSWYQQTPGQGLQFLFEYFSETQRNKGNFPGRFSGRQFSNSRSEMNVSTLELGDSALYLCASSFLATPGNEQFFGPGTRLTVL.

The chain is built from TRBV7-3 and TRBJ2-3, with 8 bases that match TRBD1. The CDR3 is 15 residues long. With V trimmed by 3 bases and J by 4 bases, 6 bases remained unmatched. Germline CDR1 is SGHTA and CDR2 is FQGTGA. The CDR3 spells CASSFAGGASDTQYF. CDR3 sequence (DNA): TGTGCCAGCAGCTTCGCAGGGGGCGCGTCAGATACGCAGTATTTT.

V is TRBV6-5 and J is TRBJ2-5; D not resolved. This CDR3 comprises 15 residues. The V end lost 2 bases, the J end lost 4 bases, and 14 bases lay between the germline ends. Germline V gene lookup returns CDR1 MNHEY and CDR2 SVGAGI. The CDR3 DNA sequence: TGTGCCAGCAGTTACGACCAAAGGGTGGTAGAGACCCAGTACTTC. The encoded protein is CASSYDQRVVETQYF.

J is TRBJ2-1 and V is TRBV7-9; 7 bases are a match to TRBD2. V lost 6 bases to trimming and J lost 4 bases; unmatched junction nucleotides: 6. Germline CDR1 SEHNR, CDR2 FQNEAQ (reference sequence). The CDR3 runs to 14 residues. CDR3 sequence reads: CASRGRGGYNEQFF. The CDR3 DNA reads TGTGCCAGCAGGGGGCGCGGGGGATACAATGAGCAGTTCTTC.